The T cell receptor (beta chain) described here comes from a study of T cells in Graves' hyperthyroidism and ophthalmopathy. TCR beta CDR3 regions were amplified from RNA. An initial round of RT-PCR targeting the TCR CDR3 relied on the HTBI primer set. TCRdb re-called the multiplex PCR reads with MiXCR, one entry per CDR3 protein. The repertoire has under 400,000 distinct CDR3 sequences, 21% of them found once; the top ten carry about 50%. The study defined stable Graves' hyperthyroidism as no ophthalmopathy progression within 18 months. Fresh peripheral blood, around 10 ml, yielded the PBMCs. To note about this clonotype: Its antigen is still unknown.

Study-level results: Most thyroid-expanded clonotypes above 0.001 were also found in blood. A median around 6.8 months before onset, the model predicted ophthalmopathy.

Sequencing was performed on blood. The sequence came from a woman aged 45 to 65 with Graves' hyperthyroidism.

This chain's CDR3 is CASNRQSTDTQYF. The CDR3 DNA is TGTGCCAGCAACCGACAGAGCACAGATACGCAGTATTTT. The J gene is TRBJ2-3, the V gene TRBV9, with TRBD1 as a possible D gene (5 bases). Between the trimmed V and J ends, which lost 6 bases and 0 bases, there was a span of 8 bases. Germline-derived CDR1 and CDR2 are SGDLS and YYNGEE. The CDR3 loop spans 13 amino acids.